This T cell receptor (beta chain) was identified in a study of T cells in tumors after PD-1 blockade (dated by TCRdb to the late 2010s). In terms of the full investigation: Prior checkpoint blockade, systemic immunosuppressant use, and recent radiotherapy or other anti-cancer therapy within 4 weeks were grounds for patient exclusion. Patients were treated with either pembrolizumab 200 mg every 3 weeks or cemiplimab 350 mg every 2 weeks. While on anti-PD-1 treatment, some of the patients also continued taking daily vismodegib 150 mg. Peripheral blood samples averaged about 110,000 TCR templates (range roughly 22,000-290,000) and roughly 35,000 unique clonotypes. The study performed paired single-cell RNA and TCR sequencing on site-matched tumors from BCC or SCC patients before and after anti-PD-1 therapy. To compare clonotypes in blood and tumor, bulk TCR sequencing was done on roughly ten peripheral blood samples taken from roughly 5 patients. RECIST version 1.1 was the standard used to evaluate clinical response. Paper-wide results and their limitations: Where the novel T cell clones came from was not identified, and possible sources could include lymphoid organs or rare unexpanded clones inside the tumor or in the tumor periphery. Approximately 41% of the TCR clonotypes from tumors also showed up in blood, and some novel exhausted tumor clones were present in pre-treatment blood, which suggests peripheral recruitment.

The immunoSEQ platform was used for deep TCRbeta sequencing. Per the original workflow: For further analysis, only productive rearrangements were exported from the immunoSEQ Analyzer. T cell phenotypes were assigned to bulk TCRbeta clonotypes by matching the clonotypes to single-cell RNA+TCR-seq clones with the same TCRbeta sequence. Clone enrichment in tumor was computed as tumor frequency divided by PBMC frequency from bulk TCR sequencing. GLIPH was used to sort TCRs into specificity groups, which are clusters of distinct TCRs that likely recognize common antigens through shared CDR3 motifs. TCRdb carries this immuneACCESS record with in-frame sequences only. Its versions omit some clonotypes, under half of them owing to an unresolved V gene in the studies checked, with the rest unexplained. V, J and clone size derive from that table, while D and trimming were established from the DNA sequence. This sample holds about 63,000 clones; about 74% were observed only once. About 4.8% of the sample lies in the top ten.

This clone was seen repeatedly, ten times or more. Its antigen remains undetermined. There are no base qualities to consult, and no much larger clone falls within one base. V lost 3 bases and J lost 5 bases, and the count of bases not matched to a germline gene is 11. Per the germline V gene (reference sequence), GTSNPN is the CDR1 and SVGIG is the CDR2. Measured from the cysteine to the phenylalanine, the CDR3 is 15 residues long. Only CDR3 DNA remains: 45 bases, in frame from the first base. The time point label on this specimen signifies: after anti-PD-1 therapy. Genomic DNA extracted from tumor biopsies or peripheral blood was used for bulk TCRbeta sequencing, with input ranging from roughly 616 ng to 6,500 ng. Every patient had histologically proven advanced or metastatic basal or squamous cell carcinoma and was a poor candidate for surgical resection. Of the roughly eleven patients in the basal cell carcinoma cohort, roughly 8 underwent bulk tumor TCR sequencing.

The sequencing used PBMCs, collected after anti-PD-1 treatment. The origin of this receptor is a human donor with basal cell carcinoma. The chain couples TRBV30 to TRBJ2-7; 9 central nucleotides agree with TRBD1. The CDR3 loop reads CAWRKGGQGLHEQYF. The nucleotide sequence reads TGTGCCTGGAGGAAGGGAGGACAGGGGTTACACGAGCAGTACTTC.